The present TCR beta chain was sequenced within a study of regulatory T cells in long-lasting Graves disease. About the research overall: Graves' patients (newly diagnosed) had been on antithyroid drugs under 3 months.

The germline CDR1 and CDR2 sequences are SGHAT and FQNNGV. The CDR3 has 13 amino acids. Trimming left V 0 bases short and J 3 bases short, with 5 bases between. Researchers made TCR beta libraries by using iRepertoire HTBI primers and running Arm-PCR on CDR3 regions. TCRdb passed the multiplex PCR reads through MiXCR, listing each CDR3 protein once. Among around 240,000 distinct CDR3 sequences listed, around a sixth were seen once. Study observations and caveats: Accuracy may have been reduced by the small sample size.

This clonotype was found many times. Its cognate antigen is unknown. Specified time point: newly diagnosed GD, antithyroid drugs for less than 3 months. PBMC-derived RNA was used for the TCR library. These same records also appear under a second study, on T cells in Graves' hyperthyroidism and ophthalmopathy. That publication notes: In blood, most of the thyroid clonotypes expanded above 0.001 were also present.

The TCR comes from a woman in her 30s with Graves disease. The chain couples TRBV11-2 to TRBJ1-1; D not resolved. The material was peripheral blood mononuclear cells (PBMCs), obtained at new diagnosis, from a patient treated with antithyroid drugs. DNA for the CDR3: TGTGCCAGCAGCTTAGATTTCGACACTGAAGCTTTCTTT. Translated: CASSLDFDTEAFF.